Presented here are 20 T cell receptor beta chains from one specimen sequenced in a study of T cells in Graves' hyperthyroidism and ophthalmopathy. From RNA transcripts, TCR beta CDR3 regions were amplified. Carried out on the TCR CDR3, a first-round RT-PCR used the HTBI primer set. TCRdb redid the calling of the multiplex PCR reads with MiXCR, one entry per CDR3 protein. Counted here are a few hundred thousand distinct CDR3 sequences, around 20% occurring once; the ten biggest clones make up approximately 26%. Sequencing was done on a sample of blood. These receptors were taken from a man between 18 and 35 years old with Graves' hyperthyroidism.

The table lists this clonotype with a count of one. The CDR3 loop reads CASSTRQDYQPQHF. The CDR3 DNA reads as TGTGCCAGTAGTACTCGACAGGATTATCAGCCCCAGCATTTT. The genes are TRBV19 and TRBJ1-5, with a possible D match to TRBD1 (6 bases). V lost 4 bases and J 5 bases, leaving 12 bases between the germline ends. The CDR3 spans 14 residues. The germline gives CDR1 LNHDA, CDR2 SQIVND (reference sequence). Using reference TRBV19 and TRBJ1-5 for the parts outside the CDR3, the full variable domain is DGGITQSPKYLFRKEGQNVTLSCEQNLNHDAMYWYRQDPGQGLRLIYYSQIVNDFQKGDIAEGYSVSREKKESFPLTVTSAQKNPTAFYLCASSTRQDYQPQHFGDGTRLSIL.

Regarding this clonotype: A junction end diverges from the germline sequence, so it may reflect a read error. The rearrangement joins TRBV30 to TRBJ1-2, with D possibly TRBD1 on 6 matching bases. Germline CDR1 GTSNPN, CDR2 SVGIG (reference sequence). The CDR3 covers 13 residues. The CDR3 here is CSWSVLGAASYTF. CDR3 nucleotide sequence: TGTTCCTGGAGTGTACTGGGGGCCGCCTCCTACACCTTC.

This clonotype was recorded many times. V and J are TRBV19 and TRBJ1-5; 7 bases agree with TRBD1. Germline V gene lookup returns CDR1 LNHDA and CDR2 SQIVND (reference sequence). CDR3 length: 16 residues. Trimming removed 5 bases from V and 7 bases from J; junction bases left unmatched: 14. The CDR3: CASSLFGTEASQPQHF. As DNA, the CDR3 is TGTGCCAGTAGTCTCTTCGGGACAGAGGCTTCGCAGCCCCAGCATTTT.

The rearrangement uses TRBV15 and TRBJ2-7; the D is unclear. The V gene lost 1 base and the J gene lost 3 bases, with 7 bases spanning the gap. In germline, CDR1 is LNHNV, CDR2 YYDKDF (reference sequence). The CDR3 covers 13 residues. CDR3 bases: TGTGCCACCAGCAGAGGCGGTTTCTACGAGCAGTACTTC. This sequence encodes CATSRGGFYEQYF.

In this sample, this clonotype turned up many times. This sequence joins TRBV6-1 and TRBJ1-6; no definite D call. CDR3 length: 13 amino acids. Trimming took 8 bases from V and 0 from J, leaving 5 bases between them. The germline gives CDR1 MNHNS, CDR2 SASEGT. The CDR3 DNA reads as TGTGCCAGCTTTAGCTCCTATAATTCACCCCTCCACTTT. Translation: CASFSSYNSPLHF.

This clonotype was seen repeatedly, ten times or more. The chain links TRBV20-1 to TRBJ1-5, with D maybe TRBD1 (5 bases). Germline lookup yields CDR1 DFQATT and CDR2 SNEGSKA (reference sequence). The CDR3 length is 13 residues. CDR3 nucleotide sequence: TGCATTTCCGACAGATATAGCAATCAGCCCCAGCATTTT. Amino acid sequence: CISDRYSNQPQHF.

This clonotype was recorded once. One base away lies a much larger clone, so this may be a sequencing read error. The rearrangement joins TRBV29-1 to TRBJ2-7; a possible D gene is TRBD1 (5 bases). Germline CDR1 and CDR2: SQVTM and ANQGSEA. This CDR3 region has 14 residues. V was clipped by 3 bases and J by 4 bases, with 16 bases between them. The CDR3 loop is CSVEPAWGQYEQYF. CDR3 coding DNA: TGCAGCGTTGAGCCGGCGTGGGGCCAGTACGAGCAGTACTTC.

V usage is TRBV24-1 and J usage is TRBJ1-2; D gene ambiguous. CDR1 and CDR2 (germline): KGHDR, SFDVKD. The CDR3 covers 14 residues. Trimming left V 3 bases short and J 8 bases short, with 15 bases between. The CDR3 reads CATSDGTNHGGYTF. CDR3 in DNA: TGTGCCACCAGTGATGGAACAAATCACGGGGGCTACACCTTC.

About this clonotype itself: One end of the junction is discordant with germline, which a read error may explain. The chain uses TRBV28 and TRBJ2-7; the D call may be TRBD1 or TRBD2 (5 bases each). The germline gives CDR1 MDHEN, CDR2 SYDVKM. The CDR3 covers 16 residues. In DNA, the CDR3 is TGTGCCGGCAGCGCCCCAAAGGGACGGATTACCTACGAGCAGTACTTC. Translated, it gives CAGSAPKGRITYEQYF.

This chain joins TRBV2 and TRBJ1-4; D ambiguous. The length of the CDR3 is 16 residues. V was clipped by 8 bases and J by 0 bases, with 16 bases between them. Looked up from germline, CDR1 is SNHLY and CDR2 is FYNNEI. CDR3 residues: CASRSLIGTTNEKLFF. CDR3 nucleotides: TGTGCCAGCCGATCGCTCATAGGGACAACTAATGAAAAACTGTTTTTT.

This clonotype was observed at least ten times. The V call is TRBV20-1, the J call TRBJ2-7, with 9 nucleotides matching TRBD1. The CDR3 totals 11 residues. Germline CDR1 reads DFQATT; CDR2 reads SNEGSKA (reference sequence). Losses at the gene ends were 6 bases for V and 7 bases for J; bases not matched to a gene: 4. The DNA for the CDR3 is TGCAGTGCAGACAGGGGGGAAGAGCAGTACTTC. Translated: CSADRGEEQYF.

In its sample, this clonotype was seen many times. The gene calls are TRBV6-6 and TRBJ1-1; no definite D call. The CDR3 spans 13 residues. The germline gives CDR1 MNHNY, CDR2 SVGAGI (reference sequence). V was shortened by 0 bases and J by 0 bases, with 2 bases between the two germline ends. The CDR3, as DNA: TGTGCCAGCAGTTACTCGATGAACACTGAAGCTTTCTTT. This sequence encodes CASSYSMNTEAFF.

This clonotype has a count of ten or more. The chain carries TRBV6-1 and TRBJ1-1; 7 positions match TRBD1. This CDR3 spans 15 amino acids. The V and J ends lost 5 bases and 3 bases, in that order; junction bases with no gene match: 9. CDR1 is MNHNS and CDR2 is SASEGT in the germline V gene. In DNA form, the CDR3 reads TGTGCCAGCAGTCTATTGACAGGGATAGACACTGAAGCTTTCTTT. This sequence encodes CASSLLTGIDTEAFF.

This chain connects TRBV6-1 to TRBJ1-6; D not resolved. Germline lookup yields CDR1 MNHNS and CDR2 SASEGT. Trimming pared 0 bases from V and 5 bases from J, leaving 14 bases between. The CDR3 is 17 residues long. The CDR3 protein is CASSEAGSSTNNSPLHF. CDR3 nucleotide sequence: TGTGCCAGCAGTGAAGCGGGCTCCTCAACGAATAATTCACCCCTCCACTTT.

This clonotype showed up many times. The rearrangement links TRBV28 to TRBJ2-7, with D perhaps TRBD1 (6 bases). V was clipped by 6 bases and J by 5 bases, with 17 bases between them. The germline V gene has CDR1 MDHEN and CDR2 SYDVKM. The CDR3 loop spans 14 amino acids. CDR3 loop: CASSESQGGHEQYF. The CDR3, as DNA: TGTGCCAGCAGCGAATCACAGGGCGGCCACGAGCAGTACTTC.

The chain links TRBV12-3 or TRBV12-4 to TRBJ2-2; the D gene could be TRBD1 or TRBD2 (7 bases each). The CDR3 consists of 14 residues. The V gene lost 5 bases and the J gene lost 6 bases, with 13 bases spanning the gap. The DNA for the CDR3 is TGTGCCAGCAGTCCAGGGGGGGGGTCCGGGGAGCTGTTTTTT. Translation: CASSPGGGSGELFF.

With regard to this clonotype: A read error may be the cause here, since a much bigger clone is one base away. This chain connects TRBV2 to TRBJ1-5, with TRBD1 as a possible D gene (5 bases). The CDR3 extends over 16 amino acids. Germline V gene lookup returns CDR1 SNHLY and CDR2 FYNNEI. CDR3: CASSEGWGGSNQPEHF. DNA for the CDR3: TGTGCCAGCAGTGAAGGGTGGGGGGGGAGCAATCAGCCCGAGCATTTT.

The rearrangement uses TRBV6-5 and TRBJ1-2, with D perhaps matching TRBD1 (5 bases). The CDR3 is 17 amino acids. Trimming took 2 bases from V and 7 from J, leaving 23 bases between them. Germline values: CDR1 MNHEY, CDR2 SVGAGI. The CDR3 nucleotides read TGTGCCAGCAGTTACGGGGGGTATGAGGGGCGAACGAGTGGCTACACCTTC. This sequence encodes CASSYGGYEGRTSGYTF.

This clonotype has ten or more counts. This chain uses TRBV6-5 with TRBJ2-7; weak D call: TRBD1 (6 bases). V was shortened by 4 bases and J by 6 bases, with 19 bases between the two germline ends. The CDR3 is 15 amino acids. Germline V gene lookup returns CDR1 MNHEY and CDR2 SVGAGI. CDR3 coding DNA: TGTGCCAGCAGTTCCTCCCAGACAGGTTTTTTCGAGCAGTACTTC. This gives the protein CASSSSQTGFFEQYF.

This clonotype appeared many times. The chain employs TRBV12-3 or TRBV12-4 and TRBJ2-2; D might be TRBD1 (5 bases). V lost 5 bases and J 8 bases, leaving 12 bases between the germline ends. The CDR3 is 13 amino acids. The DNA of the CDR3 is TGTGCCAGCAGTCCTGGTGGGGCTGGGGAGCTGTTTTTT. Translated: CASSPGGAGELFF.